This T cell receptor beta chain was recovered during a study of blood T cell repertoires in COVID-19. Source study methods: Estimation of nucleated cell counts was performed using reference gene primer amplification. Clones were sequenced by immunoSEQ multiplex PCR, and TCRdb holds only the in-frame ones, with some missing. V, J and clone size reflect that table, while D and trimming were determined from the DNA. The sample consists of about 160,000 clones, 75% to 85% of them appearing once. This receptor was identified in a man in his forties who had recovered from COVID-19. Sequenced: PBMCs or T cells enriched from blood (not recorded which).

CDR3: CASSLTSGGNHEQFF. CDR3 coding DNA: TGCGCCAGCAGCCTGACTAGCGGGGGGAACCATGAGCAGTTCTTC. The chain couples TRBV10-1 to TRBJ2-1, with 13 bases matching TRBD2. Germline V CDR1 and CDR2: WNHNN, SYGVQD (reference sequence). This CDR3 region has 15 residues. The V segment lost 6 bases and the J segment 8 bases; nucleotides outside the gene matches: 7.